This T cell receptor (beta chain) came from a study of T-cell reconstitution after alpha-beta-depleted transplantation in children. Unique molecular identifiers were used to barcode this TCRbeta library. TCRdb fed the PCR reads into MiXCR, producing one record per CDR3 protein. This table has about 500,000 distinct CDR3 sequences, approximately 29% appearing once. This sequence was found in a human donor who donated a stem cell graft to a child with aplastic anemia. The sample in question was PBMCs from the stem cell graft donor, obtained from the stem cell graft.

The CDR3 nucleotides read TGCGCCAGCAGCTTGGTGTCGGATCGCACAGATACGCAGTATTTT. Protein product: CASSLVSDRTDTQYF. V is TRBV5-1 and J is TRBJ2-3; D gene ambiguous. The V end lost 0 bases, the J end lost 1 base, and 9 bases lay between the germline ends. The CDR3 length is 15 residues. Germline V gene data show CDR1 as SGHRS and CDR2 as YFSETQ. The full variable domain, with the rest looked up from reference TRBV5-1 and TRBJ2-3, is KAGVTQTPRYLIKTRGQQVTLSCSPISGHRSVSWYQQTPGQGLQFLFEYFSETQRNKGNFPGRFSGRQFSNSRSEMNVSTLELGDSALYLCASSLVSDRTDTQYFGPGTRLTVL.